These 26 T cell receptor beta chains originate from one sample sequenced in a study of CD8+ T cells in alopecia areata listed by TCRdb under 2018. To prepare the library, the immunoSEQ multiplex PCR assay was applied. RNA was extracted from all samples and reverse transcribed into cDNA, which served as template for TCR sequencing. TCRdb re-hosts the immuneACCESS table, in-frame sequences only. Its copies lack some clones; in the studies checked, an unresolved V gene accounts for under half of them, and the cause for the rest is not known. The sample table shows 200,000 or so clones, and 58% are seen once. 5.5% to 6% of the sample goes to the ten largest clones. This specimen's time point label, interpreted: roughly 24 weeks on oral tofacitinib. The treatment or condition label of this sample denotes: oral pan-JAK inhibitor, 5-10 mg twice daily. The specimen comprised CD4+ T cells sorted from blood, sampled at week 24, from a patient treated with tofacitinib. These receptor sequences come from a human donor with alopecia areata.

The rearrangement links TRBV4-2 to TRBJ1-6; D call uncertain. The CDR3 sequence is 15 residues long. V was clipped by 1 base and J by 5 bases, with 9 bases between them. CDR1 is LGHNA and CDR2 is YNFKEQ in the germline V gene. The CDR3 coding sequence is TGTGCCAGCAGCCAAGCGAACGGGGATAATTCACCCCTCCACTTT. This gives the protein CASSQANGDNSPLHF.

The chain has TRBV12-1 and TRBJ2-4. TRBV12-1 is noted as a pseudogene. This CDR3 spans 13 amino acids. As DNA, the CDR3 is TGTGCCAGCTTGAAGGTAGCCAAAAACATTCAGTACTTC. Translated, it gives CASLKVAKNIQYF.

The count of this clone is one. The V and J genes are TRBV30 and TRBJ2-7; weak D call: TRBD2 (5 bases). Trimming took off 4 bases at V and 6 bases at J, with 19 bases between the two ends. The CDR3 has 14 amino acids. Germline CDR1 GTSNPN, CDR2 SVGIG (reference sequence). Written as DNA, the CDR3 is TGTGCCTGGAACCTCGGACCTAGGACTCGCGAGCAGTACTTC. This sequence encodes CAWNLGPRTREQYF.

V and J are TRBV30 and TRBJ2-1; TRBD2 aligns across 7 bases. The CDR3 contains 14 residues. The J segment lost 3 bases and the V segment lost 5 bases, leaving 7 bases of the junction unmatched. Per germline, CDR1 GTSNPN and CDR2 SVGIG (reference sequence). This CDR3 is CAWPRKRDYNEQFF. The CDR3 nucleotides read TGTGCCTGGCCGAGAAAGCGGGACTACAATGAGCAGTTCTTC.

This chain joins TRBV10-3 and TRBJ2-3; 7 bases are shared with TRBD1. CDR1 ENHRY and CDR2 SYGVKD come from the germline V gene. There are 15 residues in the CDR3. V lost 4 bases to trimming and J lost 2 bases; unmatched junction nucleotides: 6. The CDR3 here is CAISAGGPNTDTQYF. DNA for the CDR3: TGTGCCATCAGTGCAGGGGGACCCAACACAGATACGCAGTATTTT.

The CDR3 region is CASRSGLAGSETQYF. The DNA for the CDR3 is TGTGCCAGCAGGTCGGGACTAGCTGGATCAGAGACCCAGTACTTC. The rearrangement links TRBV7-2 to TRBJ2-5; 9 bases are a match to TRBD2. This CDR3 has 15 residues. The germline V gene encodes CDR1 SGHTA and CDR2 FQGNSA. V lost 6 bases, J lost 4 bases, and 9 bases stayed unmatched.

This rearrangement joins TRBV5-4 to TRBJ2-7; TRBD1 agrees at 9 bases. The CDR3 is 16 residues long. Germline V gene lookup returns CDR1 SGHNT and CDR2 YYREEE (reference sequence). V gave up 5 bases and J gave up 7 bases; unmatched junction bases: 16. The CDR3 spells CASRGQGPQARDEQYF. The CDR3 DNA reads as TGTGCCAGCAGAGGACAGGGGCCACAGGCAAGGGATGAGCAGTACTTC.

This clone has only a few counts. This rearrangement joins TRBV29-1 to TRBJ2-7, with a tentative D call TRBD2 (5 bases). This CDR3 region has 14 residues. CDR1 is SQVTM and CDR2 is ANQGSEA in the germline V gene. Trimming pared 3 bases from V and 0 bases from J, leaving 12 bases between. The CDR3 loop is CSVDEYSGSYEQYF. For the CDR3, the DNA is TGCAGCGTTGACGAGTACAGCGGCTCCTACGAGCAGTACTTC.

The rearrangement links TRBV27 to TRBJ2-5; possibly TRBD1 for D (5 bases). CDR1 and CDR2 (germline): MNHEY, SMNVEV (reference sequence). This CDR3 comprises 15 residues. Trimming removed 6 bases at V and 3 bases at J, with 17 bases between. The CDR3 DNA follows: TGTGCCAGCAGCCAACTACGAAACAGGAAAGAGACCCAGTACTTC. Protein: CASSQLRNRKETQYF.

The chain employs TRBV29-1 and TRBJ1-1; D is perhaps TRBD1 (5 bases). This CDR3 has 13 amino acids. Germline assignment: CDR1 SQVTM and CDR2 ANQGSEA. Trimming shortened V by 6 bases and J by 0 bases, and 11 bases separated the two germline ends. In DNA, the CDR3 is TGCAGCGTCCCGACAGAGATGAACACTGAAGCTTTCTTT. Its translation: CSVPTEMNTEAFF.

The chain couples TRBV7-2 to TRBJ2-7; D is uncertain. This CDR3 is built from 12 residues. The V and J ends lost 4 bases and 6 bases respectively, with 10 bases between them. Germline lookup yields CDR1 SGHTA and CDR2 FQGNSA. CDR3 loop: CASSSSRGEQYF. Written as DNA, the CDR3 is TGTGCCAGCAGCTCGTCTCGCGGCGAGCAGTACTTC.

The rearrangement joins TRBV27 to TRBJ2-2; 12 bases map to TRBD2. There are 17 residues in the CDR3. Looked up from germline, CDR1 is MNHEY and CDR2 is SMNVEV (reference sequence). J gave up 3 bases and V 2 bases, and 4 bases lay outside the gene matches. CDR3: CASSLLAGGPHTGELFF. The CDR3 nucleotides read TGTGCCAGCAGTTTACTAGCGGGGGGGCCCCACACCGGGGAGCTGTTTTTT.

V gene TRBV5-6 combines with J gene TRBJ1-1; D ambiguous. Between the trimmed V and J ends, which lost 0 bases and 2 bases, there was a span of 8 bases. CDR1 is SGHDT and CDR2 is YYEEEE in the germline V gene. The CDR3 runs to 14 residues. The DNA of the CDR3 is TGTGCCAGCAGCTTGGGGACGGTTAACACTGAAGCTTTCTTT. As protein: CASSLGTVNTEAFF.

The chain is built from TRBV7-2 and TRBJ2-7, with D perhaps TRBD2 (5 bases). The germline gives CDR1 SGHTA, CDR2 FQGNSA. V was trimmed by 5 bases and J by 10 bases, leaving 18 bases between them. This CDR3 has 13 amino acids. The CDR3 nucleotides are TGTGCCAGCAGCACAGACTACCGCTGGGTACAGTACTTC. Its protein is CASSTDYRWVQYF.

This clone was recorded once. The genes are TRBV27 and TRBJ2-2; TRBD1 agrees at 8 bases. The CDR3 runs 17 residues. From germline, CDR1 is MNHEY and CDR2 SMNVEV (reference sequence). V lost 5 bases and J lost 2; bases outside the gene matches: 10. CDR3 sequence: CASSTIYRGKNTGELFF. DNA of the CDR3: TGTGCCAGCAGTACGATCTACAGGGGGAAAAACACCGGGGAGCTGTTTTTT.

The chain carries TRBV28 and TRBJ1-2; weak D call: TRBD1 (5 bases). Germline assignment: CDR1 MDHEN and CDR2 SYDVKM. The CDR3 sequence is 14 residues long. The germline V and J ends were trimmed by 2 bases and 4 bases, with 11 bases remaining between them. The CDR3 region is CASSLLGESYGYTF. The CDR3 nucleotides read TGTGCCAGCAGTTTACTAGGGGAAAGCTATGGCTACACCTTC.

This clone came up a few times. This chain uses TRBV29-1 with TRBJ2-1, with D perhaps given as TRBD1 or TRBD2 (6 bases each). V lost 7 bases to trimming and J lost 7 bases, with 11 bases between them. Germline loops: CDR1 SQVTM, CDR2 ANQGSEA. The CDR3 loop spans 11 amino acids. CDR3 sequence: CSATGRNEQFF. CDR3 nucleotide sequence: TGCAGCGCTACAGGGAGGAATGAGCAGTTCTTC.

This chain connects TRBV7-3 to TRBJ2-4; 9 positions agree with TRBD1. The germline V gene encodes CDR1 SGHTA and CDR2 FQGTGA. CDR3 size: 15 residues. Trimming at V came to 2 bases and at J to 5 bases, leaving 4 bases not matched to a gene. Here the CDR3 reads CASSLGDRDENIQYF. CDR3 DNA: TGTGCCAGCAGCTTAGGGGACAGGGACGAAAACATTCAGTACTTC.

The chain links TRBV5-1 to TRBJ1-1; D ambiguous. This CDR3 comprises 14 residues. Trimming shortened V by 6 bases and J by 5 bases, and 17 bases separated the two germline ends. Germline assignment: CDR1 SGHRS and CDR2 YFSETQ. The DNA for the CDR3 is TGCGCCAGCACCCCGCAAGGAAGAAGTACTGAAGCTTTCTTT. Amino acid sequence: CASTPQGRSTEAFF.

The chain combines TRBV6-5 with TRBJ1-3; D unresolved. The CDR3 length is 12 residues. Trimming shortened V by 4 bases and J by 4 bases, and 5 bases separated the two germline ends. In germline, CDR1 is MNHEY, CDR2 SVGAGI. The CDR3 coding sequence is TGTGCCAGCAGTTCCCCCGGAAACACCATATATTTT. It yields the protein CASSSPGNTIYF.

This clone was seen a handful of times. The rearrangement joins TRBV29-1 to TRBJ1-2; a weak D match, TRBD1 (5 bases). V was shortened by 3 bases and J by 6 bases, with 14 bases between the two germline ends. This CDR3 spans 13 amino acids. The germline V gene encodes CDR1 SQVTM and CDR2 ANQGSEA. CDR3 sequence (DNA): TGCAGCGTTGATAGGACAACAATCCATGGCTACACCTTC. It is translated as CSVDRTTIHGYTF.

The gene calls are TRBV2 and TRBJ2-3; 10 nucleotides align to TRBD2. The junction had 6 bases not matched to a gene; V was cut back by 11 bases and J by 4 bases. The germline CDR1 and CDR2 sequences are SNHLY and FYNNEI. The CDR3 covers 13 residues. The CDR3 loop reads CAVFSGGADTQYF. The CDR3 DNA reads as TGTGCCGTCTTCAGCGGGGGGGCAGATACGCAGTATTTT.

J is TRBJ2-1 and V is TRBV6-6; 7 positions agree with TRBD2. The CDR3 spans 16 residues. The junction had 5 bases not matched to a gene; V was cut back by 3 bases and J by 0 bases. CDR1 and CDR2 (germline): MNHNY, SVGAGI (reference sequence). DNA for the CDR3: TGTGCCAGCAGTTATGATGGCGGGAGCTCCTACAATGAGCAGTTCTTC. This sequence encodes CASSYDGGSSYNEQFF.

This chain connects TRBV6-5 to TRBJ2-7; no firm D call. The V gene's germline CDR1 is MNHEY and CDR2 SVGAGI. Trimming took 3 bases from V and 3 from J, leaving 12 bases between them. CDR3 size: 14 residues. CDR3 sequence reads: CASSYRLDSYEQYF. CDR3 DNA sequence: TGTGCCAGCAGTTATCGGCTAGATAGCTACGAGCAGTACTTC.

This chain uses TRBV29-1 with TRBJ1-2, with D unclear. V was cut by 0 bases and J by 4 bases, with 15 bases left in between. CDR1 and CDR2 (germline): SQVTM, ANQGSEA. The length of the CDR3 is 15 residues. The CDR3 nucleotides are TGCAGCGTTGAAGATCTTGGCACCAACATCTATGGCTACACCTTC. Its protein product is CSVEDLGTNIYGYTF.

This rearrangement joins TRBV6-6 to TRBJ1-2; TRBD1 is a possible D gene (5 bases). The CDR3 is made up of 14 amino acids. The germline V gene encodes CDR1 MNHNY and CDR2 SVGAGI (reference sequence). The ends were cut back, 5 bases at V and 4 bases at J, with 14 bases in the middle. The CDR3 here is CASSTQGTLYGYTF. CDR3 nucleotide sequence: TGTGCCAGCAGTACCCAGGGAACTCTCTATGGCTACACCTTC.